These 21 T cell receptor beta chains came from one sample sequenced in a study of blood T cell repertoires in COVID-19. Some clones are missing from TCRdb's copy, which holds only in-frame ones; the method was immunoSEQ multiplex PCR. Of 62,000 or so clones detected, approximately 88% appear once; the ten largest clones hold less than 2.5%. Input material: peripheral blood. The origin of the receptors is a human donor in a cohort sampled during active COVID-19.

The chain uses TRBV19 and TRBJ2-1, with D possibly TRBD2 on 7 matching bases. This CDR3 region has 15 residues. Trimming removed 3 bases at V and 8 bases at J, with 17 bases between. Germline-derived CDR1 and CDR2 are LNHDA and SQIVND (reference sequence). The CDR3 is CASSISAGAPHEQFF. CDR3 DNA: TGTGCCAGTAGTATCTCGGCGGGGGCCCCCCATGAGCAGTTCTTC. The full variable domain, in which reference TRBV19 and TRBJ2-1 provide the parts outside the CDR3, is DGGITQSPKYLFRKEGQNVTLSCEQNLNHDAMYWYRQDPGQGLRLIYYSQIVNDFQKGDIAEGYSVSREKKESFPLTVTSAQKNPTAFYLCASSISAGAPHEQFFGPGTRLTVL.

Of note for this clone: A junction end diverges from the germline sequence, so it may reflect a read error. V is TRBV29-1 and J is TRBJ2-5, with D maybe TRBD1 (6 bases). In germline, CDR1 is SQVTM, CDR2 ANQGSEA. The CDR3 totals 13 residues. DNA of the CDR3: TGCAGCGTTTTGACAGGAAAGAGAGAGGCCCAGTACTTC. It yields the protein CSVLTGKREAQYF.

The V gene is TRBV4-1, the J gene TRBJ1-2, with 12 bases that match TRBD1. This CDR3 has 16 residues. V lost 2 bases to trimming and J lost 4 bases; unmatched junction nucleotides: 5. Germline-derived CDR1 and CDR2 are MGHRA and YSYEKL. DNA of the CDR3: TGCGCCAGCAGCCAAAGGGACAGGGGGCATGGCTATGGCTACACCTTC. The encoded protein is CASSQRDRGHGYGYTF.

The chain couples TRBV5-6 to TRBJ1-1; D unresolved. Germline loops: CDR1 SGHDT, CDR2 YYEEEE. V was clipped by 2 bases and J by 3 bases, with 8 bases between them. The length of the CDR3 is 13 residues. The CDR3 nucleotides read TGTGCCAGCAGCTTCCCGGGTTACACTGAAGCTTTCTTT. This sequence encodes CASSFPGYTEAFF.

This rearrangement joins TRBV5-1 to TRBJ2-2; 7 bases match TRBD1. CDR3 length: 15 amino acids. Germline CDR1 is SGHRS and CDR2 is YFSETQ. Trimming cost V 1 base and J 5 bases; bases outside gene matches: 5. The CDR3 spells CASSLTTGETGELFF. CDR3 nucleotide sequence: TGCGCCAGCAGCTTGACTACAGGGGAAACCGGGGAGCTGTTTTTT.

This chain connects TRBV11-3 to TRBJ2-7; 9 bases fit TRBD1. The germline V gene encodes CDR1 SGHNT and CDR2 YENEEA. The CDR3 totals 15 residues. V lost 5 bases, J lost 3 bases, and 8 bases stayed unmatched. The CDR3 DNA follows: TGTGCCAGCAGCCCCGCCGGGACAGGGATCTACGAGCAGTACTTC. Translation: CASSPAGTGIYEQYF.

The chain has TRBV5-1 and TRBJ2-5, with TRBD1 matching over 7 bases. This CDR3 is 17 amino acids long. The germline V gene encodes CDR1 SGHRS and CDR2 YFSETQ. V gave up 0 bases and J gave up 6 bases; unmatched junction bases: 14. CDR3 protein: CASSLGLGGQTGKTQYF. The CDR3 DNA is TGCGCCAGCAGCTTGGGCCTTGGGGGACAGACGGGGAAGACCCAGTACTTC. Complete variable domain (other parts from reference TRBV5-1 and TRBJ2-5): KAGVTQTPRYLIKTRGQQVTLSCSPISGHRSVSWYQQTPGQGLQFLFEYFSETQRNKGNFPGRFSGRQFSNSRSEMNVSTLELGDSALYLCASSLGLGGQTGKTQYFGPGTRLLVL.

V usage is TRBV24-1 and J usage is TRBJ2-5; 8 bases align to TRBD1. The trim removed 3 bases at V and 5 bases at J, leaving 7 bases unmatched. Germline V gene data show CDR1 as KGHDR and CDR2 as SFDVKD. The CDR3 has 15 residues. The DNA for the CDR3 is TGTGCCACCAGTGATCCGCAGGGGGCGCGGGAGACCCAGTACTTC. Translated, it gives CATSDPQGARETQYF.

This chain links TRBV2 with TRBJ2-5; TRBD1 might be the D (7 bases). V dropped 8 bases and J dropped 1 base, with 11 bases sitting between them. The CDR3 has 13 residues. CDR1 and CDR2 (germline): SNHLY, FYNNEI. This chain's CDR3 is CASGQGGQETQYF. The CDR3 DNA sequence: TGTGCCAGCGGGCAGGGGGGCCAAGAGACCCAGTACTTC.

This clone was seen more than once but under ten times. The chain joins TRBV27 to TRBJ1-6, with TRBD1 matching over 9 bases. Germline trimming cut 0 bases from V and 9 bases from J; bases unmatched to any gene: 6. Germline loops: CDR1 MNHEY, CDR2 SMNVEV (reference sequence). This CDR3 spans 16 amino acids. As DNA, the CDR3 is TGTGCCAGCAGTTTATCGGGGACAGGGTGGGGTTCACCCCTCCACTTT. Its translation: CASSLSGTGWGSPLHF.

J is TRBJ1-2 and V is TRBV28; unclear D gene. Trimming removed 2 bases from V and 6 bases from J, with 7 bases in between. From germline, CDR1 is MDHEN and CDR2 SYDVKM. The CDR3 spans 12 residues. This chain's CDR3 is CASSLQVDGYTF. The CDR3 region has the DNA TGTGCCAGCAGTTTACAGGTGGATGGCTACACCTTC.

This chain uses TRBV7-2 with TRBJ2-7; D unclear. The V end lost 5 bases, the J end lost 2 bases, and 13 bases lay between the germline ends. Germline values: CDR1 SGHTA, CDR2 FQGNSA. This CDR3 spans 14 amino acids. The chain's CDR3 is CASSPKLLTYEQYF. CDR3 DNA: TGTGCCAGCAGCCCAAAGCTTCTCACCTACGAGCAGTACTTC.

The chain employs TRBV29-1 and TRBJ1-1; perhaps TRBD1 as D (5 bases). CDR3 length: 12 amino acids. Germline V gives CDR1 SQVTM, CDR2 ANQGSEA. V lost 4 bases to trimming and J lost 0 bases, with 6 bases between them. CDR3 in DNA: TGCAGCGTTGGGACACTGAACACTGAAGCTTTCTTT. Protein sequence: CSVGTLNTEAFF.

The chain carries TRBV30 and TRBJ2-1; 14 nucleotides match TRBD2. With V trimmed by 0 bases and J by 7 bases, 2 bases remained unmatched. This CDR3 comprises 15 residues. CDR1 and CDR2 from the germline V gene are GTSNPN and SVGIG (reference sequence). The CDR3 DNA reads as TGTGCCTGGAGTGTAGGGACTAGCGGGAGAAATGAGCAGTTCTTC. It codes for CAWSVGTSGRNEQFF.

The chain joins TRBV28 to TRBJ2-6; 8 bases line up with TRBD1. Looked up from germline, CDR1 is MDHEN and CDR2 is SYDVKM. V shed 7 bases and J 2 bases; nucleotides not matched to a gene: 7. The CDR3 contains 16 residues. CDR3 DNA sequence: TGTGCCAGCACCCTTAGGACAGGGACTGGGGCCAACGTCCTGACTTTC. Its translation is CASTLRTGTGANVLTF.

This chain links TRBV18 with TRBJ2-5; TRBD1 matches at 8 bases. The CDR3 length is 15 residues. The junction had 5 bases not matched to a gene; V was cut back by 0 bases and J by 5 bases. CDR1 is KGHSH, CDR2 LQKENI, per germline. The CDR3 is CASSPPGTGGETQYF. The CDR3 DNA is TGTGCCAGCTCACCACCTGGGACAGGCGGGGAGACCCAGTACTTC.

The chain carries TRBV14 and TRBJ2-2; 7 nucleotides agree with TRBD1. The trim removed 4 bases at V and 3 bases at J, leaving 8 bases unmatched. In germline, CDR1 is SGHDN, CDR2 FVKESK. CDR3 length equals 16 residues. Here the CDR3 DNA reads TGTGCCAGCAGCCGCCTTCCGGGACAGTACACCGGGGAGCTGTTTTTT. It codes for CASSRLPGQYTGELFF.

The chain carries TRBV4-1 and TRBJ1-3; TRBD1 might be the D (5 bases). The length of the CDR3 is 16 residues. Germline V gives CDR1 MGHRA, CDR2 YSYEKL. V was trimmed by 4 bases and J by 2 bases, leaving 15 bases between them. CDR3 in amino acids: CASSPLGGFAGNTIYF. For the CDR3, the DNA is TGCGCCAGCAGCCCCCTGGGGGGGTTCGCTGGAAACACCATATATTTT.

This clone appeared once. The rearrangement links TRBV6-6 to TRBJ1-1, with TRBD1 matching 8 bases. With V trimmed by 5 bases and J by 5 bases, 10 bases remained unmatched. CDR1 is MNHNY, CDR2 SVGAGI, per germline (reference sequence). The CDR3 runs 15 residues. CDR3 DNA sequence: TGTGCCAGCAGTCCCTTCCAGGGGGCGGTAACTGAAGCTTTCTTT. This translates into CASSPFQGAVTEAFF.

The chain has TRBV18 and TRBJ2-6, with 9 bases lining up with TRBD2. The V gene end was trimmed by 1 base and the J gene end by 0 bases; junction bases not matched to a gene: 1. The germline V gene encodes CDR1 KGHSH and CDR2 LQKENI. There are 17 residues in the CDR3. CDR3 nucleotide sequence: TGTGCCAGCTCACCACGACTAGCGGACTCTGGGGCCAACGTCCTGACTTTC. It specifies CASSPRLADSGANVLTF.

V gene TRBV19 combines with J gene TRBJ1-1; D unresolved. The CDR3 totals 15 residues. Looked up from germline, CDR1 is LNHDA and CDR2 is SQIVND (reference sequence). Trimming removed 5 bases from V and 0 bases from J, with 13 bases in between. The CDR3 nucleotides read TGTGCCAGTAGTTACTCGGGGATAATGAACACTGAAGCTTTCTTT. It specifies CASSYSGIMNTEAFF.